These 25 T cell receptor beta chains were all obtained from the same sample, sequenced in a study of tumour-infiltrating T cells in Burkitt lymphoma. The method was immunoSEQ multiplex PCR; TCRdb's version includes in-frame clones alone and lacks a portion of them. Of tens of thousands of clones listed, around a third are singletons. Sequencing was performed on tumor tissue. These receptors all stem from a human donor with Burkitt lymphoma.

The chain joins TRBV11-2 to TRBJ2-1, with D perhaps matching TRBD1 (6 bases). This CDR3 is 14 amino acids long. CDR1 and CDR2 (germline): SGHAT, FQNNGV. Trimming took off 1 base at V and 2 bases at J, with 6 bases between the two ends. CDR3 region: CASSLGTAYNEQFF. The CDR3 nucleotides read TGTGCCAGCAGCTTAGGGACAGCCTACAATGAGCAGTTCTTC.

In its sample, this clone was seen a few times. The gene calls are TRBV7-8 and TRBJ1-1, with 7 bases lining up with TRBD1. The CDR3 covers 14 residues. Germline V CDR1 and CDR2: SGHVS, FQNEAQ. V trimming: 1 base; J trimming: 1 base; junction bases outside the gene matches: 0. Written as DNA, the CDR3 is TGTGCCAGCAGCTTAGGGACAGGGAACACTGAAGCTTTCTTT. It translates to CASSLGTGNTEAFF.

This rearrangement joins TRBV5-4 to TRBJ2-2; D tentatively reads TRBD1 or TRBD2 (6 bases each). The V gene lost 4 bases and the J gene lost 5 bases, with 12 bases spanning the gap. The CDR3 loop spans 14 amino acids. Germline CDR1 is SGHNT and CDR2 is YYREEE (reference sequence). The CDR3 sequence: CASSRRGLTGELFF. The DNA for the CDR3 is TGTGCCAGCAGCCGACGGGGGCTGACCGGGGAGCTGTTTTTT.

V usage is TRBV13 and J usage is TRBJ1-1; 7 nucleotides match TRBD1. J lost 4 bases, V lost 6 bases, and 11 bases had no gene match. CDR3 length equals 15 residues. Germline V CDR1 and CDR2: PRHDT, FYEKMQ (reference sequence). The CDR3: CASSPRGIGGTEAFF. CDR3 DNA sequence: TGTGCCAGCAGTCCCAGGGGGATTGGGGGCACTGAAGCTTTCTTT.

This clone was seen only a few times. The chain has TRBV5-4 and TRBJ2-5, with TRBD2 matching 7 bases. After removal of 4 bases from V and 3 bases from J, the junction contained 6 bases not matched to a gene. The germline V gene has CDR1 SGHNT and CDR2 YYREEE (reference sequence). The CDR3 is 14 amino acids. This CDR3 reads CASSRGLQEETQYF. For the CDR3, the DNA is TGTGCCAGCAGCCGGGGACTACAAGAAGAGACCCAGTACTTC.

The rearrangement joins TRBV18 to TRBJ2-7; D is perhaps TRBD2 (5 bases). Trimming removed 5 bases at V and 3 bases at J, with 14 bases between. This CDR3 has 14 amino acids. Germline V gives CDR1 KGHSH, CDR2 LQKENI. The CDR3 loop reads CASSSVGSNYEQYF. CDR3 in DNA: TGTGCCAGCTCAAGCGTAGGGAGTAACTACGAGCAGTACTTC.

Only a few counts were recorded for this clone. The rearrangement joins TRBV5-1 to TRBJ1-1; D possibly corresponds to TRBD1 (6 bases). This CDR3 has 12 amino acids. The V gene's germline CDR1 is SGHRS and CDR2 YFSETQ. V dropped 7 bases and J dropped 0 bases, with 7 bases sitting between them. The CDR3 sequence: CASGQLNTEAFF. CDR3 coding DNA: TGCGCCAGCGGACAGTTGAACACTGAAGCTTTCTTT.

This clone has more than one count but fewer than ten. In nucleotides, the CDR3 is TGCGCCAGCAGGACTAGGAACACCGGGGAGCTGTTTTTT. Its translation is CASRTRNTGELFF. The chain couples TRBV10-2 to TRBJ2-2; D possibly corresponds to TRBD2 (6 bases). Germline V gene data show CDR1 as WSHSY and CDR2 as SAAADI. This CDR3 is built from 13 residues. V was clipped by 6 bases and J by 1 base, with 6 bases between them.

The rearrangement uses TRBV28 and TRBJ1-2; tentative D call: TRBD1 (5 bases). Between the trimmed V and J ends, which lost 3 bases and 4 bases, there was a span of 21 bases. In germline, CDR1 is MDHEN, CDR2 SYDVKM. The CDR3 contains 17 residues. This CDR3 is CASSLRGRRLLSYGYTF. CDR3 bases: TGTGCCAGCAGTTTGAGGGGCAGACGTCTCTTATCCTATGGCTACACCTTC.

This clone was detected only a few times. The V call is TRBV10-3, the J call TRBJ2-7; D call uncertain. The CDR3 extends over 13 amino acids. Germline V lookup: CDR1 ENHRY, CDR2 SYGVKD. V lost 5 bases to trimming and J lost 5 bases, with 13 bases between them. The CDR3 nucleotides read TGTGCCATCAGTCGGGCCTCGATTCACGAGCAGTACTTC. As protein: CAISRASIHEQYF.

This chain uses TRBV6-1 with TRBJ2-7; a weak D match, TRBD2 (5 bases). V lost 8 bases and J lost 3, with 14 bases in between. This CDR3 has 13 residues. From germline, CDR1 is MNHNS and CDR2 SASEGT. The CDR3 coding sequence is TGTGCCAGCCGTGGACGGGGTATCTACGAGCAGTACTTC. Its translation is CASRGRGIYEQYF.

The CDR3 here is CASSLYQGQSYNSPLHF. The DNA of the CDR3 is TGTGCCAGCAGCTTGTACCAGGGTCAATCCTATAATTCACCCCTCCACTTT. The chain uses TRBV5-5 and TRBJ1-6; the D gene is possibly TRBD1 (5 bases). Germline V gene sequence: CDR1 SGHKS, CDR2 YYEKEE (reference sequence). This CDR3 is built from 17 residues. The V gene lost 1 base and the J gene lost 1 base, with 12 bases spanning the gap.

The V call is TRBV10-3, the J call TRBJ2-7; D is possibly TRBD1 (6 bases). Germline V gene lookup returns CDR1 ENHRY and CDR2 SYGVKD. The V gene lost 4 bases and the J gene lost 0 bases, with 10 bases spanning the gap. This CDR3 spans 14 amino acids. The CDR3 DNA follows: TGTGCCATCAGTGCCGGGACACCCTCCTACGAGCAGTACTTC. It codes for CAISAGTPSYEQYF.

The chain carries TRBV2 and TRBJ1-1; D unclear. This CDR3 is built from 12 residues. Germline V gene lookup returns CDR1 SNHLY and CDR2 FYNNEI. Trimming stripped 6 bases from V and 5 bases from J, with 10 bases between. CDR3 DNA sequence: TGTGCCAGCAGGAATGACATGACTGAAGCTTTCTTT. Residues: CASRNDMTEAFF.

This clone was observed a handful of times. The V gene is TRBV4-3, the J gene TRBJ1-2; D gene ambiguous. This CDR3 is built from 14 residues. From germline, CDR1 is LGHNA and CDR2 YSLEER. The ends were cut back, 0 bases at V and 4 bases at J, with 9 bases in the middle. This CDR3 reads CASSQESGPYGYTF. In nucleotides, the CDR3 is TGCGCCAGCAGCCAAGAATCGGGCCCCTATGGCTACACCTTC.

This clone was detected a few times. V is TRBV5-5 and J is TRBJ2-7; D is possibly TRBD1 or TRBD2 (6 bases each). From germline, CDR1 is SGHKS and CDR2 YYEKEE (reference sequence). V dropped 5 bases and J dropped 0 bases, with 15 bases sitting between them. The CDR3 totals 15 residues. The CDR3 region is CASRGRGPHSYEQYF. Here the CDR3 DNA reads TGTGCCAGCAGGGGTCGGGGGCCCCACTCCTACGAGCAGTACTTC.

The chain uses TRBV10-3 and TRBJ1-2; D is undetermined. V lost 3 bases and J lost 8, with 7 bases in between. CDR3 length equals 11 residues. Per the germline V gene, CDR1 is ENHRY and CDR2 is SYGVKD. The CDR3 here is CAISEGRGYTF. CDR3 DNA: TGTGCCATCAGTGAAGGGAGAGGCTACACCTTC.

The chain recombines TRBV2 with TRBJ2-3; D possibly corresponds to TRBD2 (5 bases). CDR3 length equals 14 residues. The V end was cut by 5 bases, the J end by 0 bases, with 9 bases between. CDR1 is SNHLY, CDR2 FYNNEI, per germline. In DNA, the CDR3 is TGTGCCAGCAGTATGACTATAAGCACAGATACGCAGTATTTT. The encoded protein is CASSMTISTDTQYF.

The J gene is TRBJ1-3, the V gene TRBV5-5; D not certain. In germline, CDR1 is SGHKS, CDR2 YYEKEE (reference sequence). The CDR3 length is 14 residues. The V end was cut by 9 bases, the J end by 3 bases, with 16 bases between. The CDR3 DNA follows: TGTGCCACCGCGCGGGGTATGGGTGGAAACACCATATATTTT. Protein: CATARGMGGNTIYF. The full variable domain, completed using reference TRBV5-5 and TRBJ1-3, is DAGVTQSPTHLIKTRGQQVTLRCSPISGHKSVSWYQQVLGQGPQFIFQYYEKEERGRGNFPDRFSARQFPNYSSELNVNALLLGDSALYLCATARGMGGNTIYFGEGSWLTVV.

This clone was found a few times. J is TRBJ2-7 and V is TRBV30; TRBD2 agrees at 7 bases. Per the germline V gene, CDR1 is GTSNPN and CDR2 is SVGIG (reference sequence). This CDR3 spans 14 amino acids. After removal of 3 bases from V and 0 bases from J, the junction contained 5 bases not matched to a gene. The CDR3 bases are TGTGCCTGGAGGAAGGGAGGGCTCTCCTACGAGCAGTACTTC. Its protein is CAWRKGGLSYEQYF.

The chain carries TRBV29-1 and TRBJ1-4; D unresolved. The CDR3 covers 12 residues. Germline loops: CDR1 SQVTM, CDR2 ANQGSEA. Trimming left V 4 bases short and J 2 bases short, with 5 bases between. Written as DNA, the CDR3 is TGCAGCGTTGCACAGACTAATGAAAAACTGTTTTTT. Translated, it gives CSVAQTNEKLFF.

The chain couples TRBV19 to TRBJ2-3, with TRBD1 identical over 7 bases. After removal of 10 bases from V and 4 bases from J, the junction contained 2 bases not matched to a gene. The CDR3 has 11 amino acids. The germline V gene encodes CDR1 LNHDA and CDR2 SQIVND (reference sequence). CDR3 residues: CATTGADTQYF. The DNA of the CDR3 is TGTGCCACTACAGGGGCAGATACGCAGTATTTT.

J is TRBJ2-7 and V is TRBV21-1; the D call TRBD2 from the table was never checked on the DNA. TRBV21-1 counts as a pseudogene. CDR3 length equals 14 residues. CDR3 protein: CASSRLGGVYEQYF. CDR3 in DNA: TGTGCCAGCAGCCGACTGGGGGGAGTCTACGAGCAGTACTTC.

The gene calls are TRBV29-1 and TRBJ1-4; 8 nucleotides match TRBD1. Germline loops: CDR1 SQVTM, CDR2 ANQGSEA. V was clipped by 7 bases and J by 7 bases; unmatched bases: 8. This CDR3 has 13 residues. CDR3 protein: CSGLDRGFEKLFF. CDR3 DNA sequence: TGCAGCGGCCTCGACAGGGGTTTTGAAAAACTGTTTTTT.

This clone was seen a single time. This chain uses TRBV2 with TRBJ1-2, with a possible D match to TRBD1 (5 bases). The CDR3 spans 15 residues. Germline lookup yields CDR1 SNHLY and CDR2 FYNNEI. Trimming pared 3 bases from V and 2 bases from J, leaving 13 bases between. The DNA for the CDR3 is TGTGCCAGCAGTGATCCGAGTGGGGGGAACTATGGCTACACCTTC. Its protein is CASSDPSGGNYGYTF.